This is a list of T cell receptor beta chains from one sample in a study of T-cell reconstitution after alpha-beta-depleted transplantation in children. In TCRdb, the PCR reads were re-called with MiXCR into one record per CDR3 protein. The sample lists 500,000 to 600,000 distinct CDR3 sequences, around 27% seen once, with 35% to 40% in the top ten. This specimen consisted of PBMCs, obtained before TCRalphabeta/CD19-depleted stem cell transplant. Receptors were obtained from a boy less than two years old with Wiskott-Aldrich syndrome, due to receive a stem cell transplant. CDR3s include the opening cysteine and the closing phenylalanine or tryptophan.

length,V,J,CDR3
14,TRBV20-1,TRBJ2-1,CSASDLSSYNEQFF
15,TRBV6-5,TRBJ1-4,CASSYQLRTNEKLFF
17,TRBV20-1,TRBJ2-3,CSASEGRGGISTDTQYF
14,TRBV10-3,TRBJ2-3,CAIGAGLAGDTQYF
13,TRBV12-3/TRBV12-4,TRBJ1-1,CASSPPDGNEAFF
15,TRBV6-1,TRBJ1-1,CASRRGQRVNTEAFF
13,TRBV2,TRBJ1-4,CASAGQQNEKLFF
16,TRBV21-1,TRBJ2-5,CASSKEGPMYQETQYF
13,TRBV2,TRBJ2-7,CASSDPWGHEQYF
15,TRBV6-5,TRBJ2-1,CASSYEGRSYNEQFF
14,TRBV28,TRBJ2-3,CASSLIPGVDTQYF
15,TRBV7-3,TRBJ2-3,CASSLQGLGTDTQYF
18,TRBV27,TRBJ1-1,CASSPSFRTAKMNTEAFF
13,TRBV7-2,TRBJ2-7,CASSPRTSGRPYF
13,TRBV14,TRBJ1-2,CASSHDRGYGYTF
8,TRBV30,TRBJ1-2,CAPSAGTF
15,TRBV12-3/TRBV12-4,TRBJ2-3,CASSPPAGGTDTQYF
14,TRBV11-2,TRBJ2-1,CASSLANRNNEQFF
15,TRBV18,TRBJ2-3,CASSLAGGYTDTQYF
14,TRBV12-3/TRBV12-4,TRBJ2-2,CASSFSHLPGELFF
13,TRBV5-1,TRBJ2-5,CASSVESLKTQYF
15,TRBV28,TRBJ2-5,CASSLRAGLVETQYF
17,TRBV7-9,TRBJ1-1,CASSLIGWGGASTEAFF
20,TRBV12-3/TRBV12-4,TRBJ2-3,CASSFLTPGLAGRGADTQYF
12,TRBV6-5,TRBJ2-2,CASRLGTGELFF
15,TRBV10-2,TRBJ2-1,CASSETGGSYNEQFF
15,TRBV10-3,TRBJ2-1,CAISESSGAYNEQFF
16,TRBV24-1,TRBJ2-1,CATSDWDREDLGEQFF
13,TRBV20-1,TRBJ2-7,CSAMGTSGYEQYF
13,TRBV19,TRBJ1-2,CASSMGQGRGYTF
16,TRBV28,TRBJ1-4,CASSLYGGRANEKLFF
12,TRBV7-9,TRBJ1-4,CASRTTNEKLFF
15,TRBV24-1,TRBJ2-7,CATSVSSGECYEQYF